The clone carrying this T cell receptor beta chain was picked up one time. Its antigen remains unidentified. The study separated CD4+ cells into CD45RA+ naive and CD45RA-negative memory subsets. The data belong to a study of shared clonotypes between healthy human individuals. On the study more broadly: A couple of women and a few men aged 18 to 49 served as donors. Study results and caveats: Clonotypes not shared had lower generation probabilities than those common to all four donors.

Genomic DNA belonging to each subset was distributed in equal measure over several immunoSEQ plates. Generated by immunoSEQ multiplex PCR, the TCRdb table keeps only in-frame clones and is missing some. Here the sample spans 950,000 to 1,200,000 clones, roughly 77% being singletons. Germline V lookup: CDR1 MGHRA, CDR2 YSYEKL. The V segment lost 2 bases and the J segment 3 bases; nucleotides outside the gene matches: 7. The CDR3 is 15 residues long. The chain recombines TRBV4-1 with TRBJ2-7; 7 nucleotides match TRBD2. The sequencing sample was made of memory CD4+ T cells from PBMCs. Subset denoted: CD45RA-negative fraction. This clonotype originated in a man aged 18 to 30 in good health. Some clones in this sample may be carry-over from other donors' samples. The CDR3 loop is CASSQTVSGRYEQYF. The CDR3 DNA sequence: TGCGCCAGCAGCCAAACAGTTAGCGGGCGCTACGAGCAGTACTTC.